This T cell receptor (beta chain) was captured by sequencing in a study of control samples from healthy donors and cancer patients. This CDR3 is 14 amino acids long. Produced via immunoSEQ multiplex PCR; TCRdb's table is partial and in-frame only. The sample holds tens of thousands of clones, around 94% seen once. This clonotype was obtained from a man younger than 40 with colorectal cancer. The genes are TRBV21-1 and TRBJ1-3; the D call TRBD1 from the table was never checked on the DNA. TRBV21-1 is annotated as a pseudogene. Material: PBMCs. In DNA, the CDR3 is TGTGCCAGCCCCTATGGGACACCCTGGAACACCATATATTTT. It translates to CASPYGTPWNTIYF.